Listed below are T cell receptor beta chains from one sample, sequenced in a study of cytomegalovirus exposure and HLA in healthy donors. Profiled with immunoSEQ multiplex PCR; TCRdb holds only in-frame clones, not every one. The table shows 100,000 to 130,000 clones, with about 94% occurring only once. Sequencing was performed on PBMCs. The origin of the receptors is a woman aged 18-29 years in good health and CMV-seronegative. The CDR3 runs from the conserved cysteine through the conserved F or W. Each record gives: clone size, D gene, CDR3 length, J gene, V gene, CDR3 protein, CDR3 DNA. The D gene is left open where the match is weak. The size field is filled for only some rows; it gives once, few, many or a size class.

abundance: NA; d_gene: TRBD2; len: 16; j_gene: TRBJ2-7; v_gene: TRBV18; CDR3aa: CASSPTTGTSGYEQYF; CDR3nt: TGTGCCAGCTCACCGACGACCGGGACTAGCGGCTACGAGCAGTACTTC
abundance: NA; d_gene: TRBD1; len: 17; j_gene: TRBJ1-2; v_gene: TRBV7-8; CDR3aa: CASSYWTGGLDFGGYTF; CDR3nt: TGTGCCAGCAGCTACTGGACAGGGGGCCTCGATTTTGGTGGCTACACCTTC
abundance: NA; d_gene: NA; len: 20; j_gene: TRBJ2-2; v_gene: TRBV9; CDR3aa: CASSVASGGGLGRSTGELFF; CDR3nt: TGTGCCAGCAGCGTAGCTTCTGGGGGGGGGCTGGGTAGGAGTACCGGGGAGCTGTTTTTT
abundance: NA; d_gene: TRBD1; len: 18; j_gene: TRBJ1-6; v_gene: TRBV4-1; CDR3aa: CASSPGTGTSSYNSPLHF; CDR3nt: TGCGCCAGCAGCCCCGGGACAGGGACGAGCTCCTATAATTCACCCCTCCACTTT
abundance: NA; d_gene: NA; len: 18; j_gene: TRBJ1-1; v_gene: TRBV28; CDR3aa: CASSLFGVGGVSNTEAFF; CDR3nt: TGTGCCAGCAGTTTATTCGGGGTTGGGGGGGTTTCCAACACTGAAGCTTTCTTT
abundance: NA; d_gene: TRBD2; len: 15; j_gene: TRBJ2-2; v_gene: TRBV6-6; CDR3aa: CASNRDYRSTGELFF; CDR3nt: TGTGCCAGCAACCGGGACTATCGGTCCACCGGGGAGCTGTTTTTT
abundance: NA; d_gene: TRBD2; len: 16; j_gene: TRBJ2-1; v_gene: TRBV5-1; CDR3aa: CASSLAPRGAYNEQFF; CDR3nt: TGCGCCAGCAGCTTGGCCCCGCGGGGGGCCTACAATGAGCAGTTCTTC
abundance: NA; d_gene: TRBD1; len: 15; j_gene: TRBJ1-5; v_gene: TRBV5-6; CDR3aa: CASSHGTASNQPQHF; CDR3nt: TGTGCCAGCAGCCACGGGACAGCTAGCAATCAGCCCCAGCATTTT
abundance: NA; d_gene: NA; len: 13; j_gene: TRBJ1-5; v_gene: TRBV7-9; CDR3aa: CASSPSPGQPQHF; CDR3nt: TGTGCCAGCAGTCCATCGCCCGGTCAGCCCCAGCATTTT
abundance: NA; d_gene: NA; len: 15; j_gene: TRBJ2-5; v_gene: TRBV6-6; CDR3aa: CASSSQGAYQETQYF; CDR3nt: TGTGCCAGCAGTTCTCAAGGGGCCTACCAAGAGACCCAGTACTTC
abundance: NA; d_gene: NA; len: 13; j_gene: TRBJ2-1; v_gene: TRBV7-2; CDR3aa: CASSLVVREPPFF; CDR3nt: TGTGCCAGCAGCTTAGTTGTCCGGGAGCCCCCCTTCTTC
abundance: NA; d_gene: TRBD2; len: 16; j_gene: TRBJ2-1; v_gene: TRBV13; CDR3aa: CASSSPSGGDFREQFF; CDR3nt: TGTGCCAGCAGCAGTCCTAGCGGGGGGGACTTCAGGGAGCAGTTCTTC
abundance: NA; d_gene: NA; len: 15; j_gene: TRBJ1-2; v_gene: TRBV27; CDR3aa: CASSLGAGTNYGYTF; CDR3nt: TGTGCCAGCAGTTTGGGGGCAGGGACTAACTATGGCTACACCTTC
abundance: once; d_gene: TRBD2; len: 17; j_gene: TRBJ2-5; v_gene: TRBV2; CDR3aa: CASSHPPFSGGEGTQYF; CDR3nt: TGTGCCAGCAGTCACCCACCTTTTAGCGGGGGGGAAGGGACCCAGTACTTC
abundance: NA; d_gene: NA; len: 17; j_gene: TRBJ2-3; v_gene: TRBV4-1; CDR3aa: CASSQWSTRGSTDTQYF; CDR3nt: TGCGCCAGCAGCCAATGGAGTACAAGGGGCTCAACGGATACGCAGTATTTT
abundance: once; d_gene: TRBD1; len: 14; j_gene: TRBJ1-2; v_gene: TRBV2; CDR3aa: CASTRQGENYGYTF; CDR3nt: TGTGCCAGCACCCGACAGGGGGAGAACTATGGCTACACCTTC
abundance: NA; d_gene: NA; len: 17; j_gene: TRBJ2-2; v_gene: TRBV10-3; CDR3aa: CAISEPQQVLVPGELFF; CDR3nt: TGTGCCATCAGTGAGCCACAGCAGGTTCTGGTGCCCGGGGAGCTGTTTTTT
abundance: NA; d_gene: TRBD1; len: 18; j_gene: TRBJ1-2; v_gene: TRBV19; CDR3aa: CASSSRGFWGQGFDGYTF; CDR3nt: TGTGCCAGTAGTTCACGAGGGTTTTGGGGACAGGGGTTCGATGGCTACACCTTC
abundance: NA; d_gene: NA; len: 14; j_gene: TRBJ2-1; v_gene: TRBV9; CDR3aa: CASSVGLSYNEQFF; CDR3nt: TGTGCCAGCAGCGTAGGACTTTCCTACAATGAGCAGTTCTTC
abundance: once; d_gene: NA; len: 15; j_gene: TRBJ2-3; v_gene: TRBV10-3; CDR3aa: CAISERLVPVDTQYF; CDR3nt: TGTGCCATCAGTGAACGCCTCGTTCCGGTCGATACGCAGTATTTT
abundance: NA; d_gene: NA; len: 14; j_gene: TRBJ1-2; v_gene: TRBV30; CDR3aa: CAWRAPLGHYGYTF; CDR3nt: TGTGCCTGGAGAGCGCCCTTAGGCCACTATGGCTACACCTTC
abundance: NA; d_gene: NA; len: 14; j_gene: TRBJ2-2; v_gene: TRBV27; CDR3aa: CASSFTGNEGKLFF; CDR3nt: TGTGCCAGCAGTTTCACAGGGAATGAGGGCAAGCTGTTTTTT
abundance: NA; d_gene: NA; len: 15; j_gene: TRBJ2-7; v_gene: TRBV6-1; CDR3aa: CASSPRFGGSYEQYF; CDR3nt: TGTGCCAGCAGTCCAAGGTTTGGAGGCTCCTACGAGCAGTACTTC
abundance: NA; d_gene: TRBD2; len: 19; j_gene: TRBJ2-3; v_gene: TRBV29-1; CDR3aa: CSVEGLAGGRPLSTDTQYF; CDR3nt: TGCAGCGTTGAGGGACTAGCGGGGGGACGGCCCTTAAGCACAGATACGCAGTATTTT
abundance: NA; d_gene: NA; len: 14; j_gene: TRBJ2-7; v_gene: TRBV25-1; CDR3aa: CASSEGDIIIEQYF; CDR3nt: TGTGCCAGCAGTGAGGGGGACATAATTATCGAGCAGTACTTC
abundance: NA; d_gene: NA; len: 13; j_gene: TRBJ1-2; v_gene: TRBV28; CDR3aa: CASSDKDNYGYTF; CDR3nt: TGTGCCAGCAGTGACAAGGATAACTATGGCTACACCTTC
abundance: NA; d_gene: NA; len: 15; j_gene: TRBJ2-2; v_gene: TRBV6-5; CDR3aa: CASSRRATNTGELFF; CDR3nt: TGTGCCAGCAGCCGCAGGGCAACGAACACCGGGGAGCTGTTTTTT